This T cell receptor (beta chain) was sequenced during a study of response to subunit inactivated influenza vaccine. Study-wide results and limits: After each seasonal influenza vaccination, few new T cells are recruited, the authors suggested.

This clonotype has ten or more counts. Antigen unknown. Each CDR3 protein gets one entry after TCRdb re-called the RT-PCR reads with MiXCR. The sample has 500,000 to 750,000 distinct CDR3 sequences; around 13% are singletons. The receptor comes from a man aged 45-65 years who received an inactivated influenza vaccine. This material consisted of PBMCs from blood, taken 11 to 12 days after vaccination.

The CDR3 loop reads CSVEDPPAGGTDNEQFF. CDR3 sequence (DNA): TGCAGCGTTGAAGATCCGCCTGCGGGAGGCACTGACAATGAGCAGTTCTTC. The chain recombines TRBV29-1 with TRBJ2-1; 8 bases fit TRBD2. After removal of 0 bases from V and 5 bases from J, the junction contained 12 bases not matched to a gene. The CDR3 length is 17 residues. From germline, CDR1 is SQVTM and CDR2 ANQGSEA.